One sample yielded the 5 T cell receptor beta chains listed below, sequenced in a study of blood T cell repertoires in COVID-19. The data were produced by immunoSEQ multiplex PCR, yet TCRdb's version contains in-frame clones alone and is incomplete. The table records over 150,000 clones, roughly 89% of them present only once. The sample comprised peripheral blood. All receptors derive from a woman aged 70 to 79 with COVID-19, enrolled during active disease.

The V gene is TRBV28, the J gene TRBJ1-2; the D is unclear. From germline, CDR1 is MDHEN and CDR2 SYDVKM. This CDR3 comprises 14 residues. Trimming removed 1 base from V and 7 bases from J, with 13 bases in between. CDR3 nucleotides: TGTGCCAGCAGTTTATCTCCGGGGTTTGGTGGCTACACCTTC. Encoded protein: CASSLSPGFGGYTF.

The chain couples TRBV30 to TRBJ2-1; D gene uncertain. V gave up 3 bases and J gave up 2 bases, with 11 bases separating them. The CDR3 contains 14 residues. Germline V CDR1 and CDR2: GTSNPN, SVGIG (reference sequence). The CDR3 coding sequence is TGTGCCTGGAGCGGCGGCCTTACCTACAATGAGCAGTTCTTC. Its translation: CAWSGGLTYNEQFF.

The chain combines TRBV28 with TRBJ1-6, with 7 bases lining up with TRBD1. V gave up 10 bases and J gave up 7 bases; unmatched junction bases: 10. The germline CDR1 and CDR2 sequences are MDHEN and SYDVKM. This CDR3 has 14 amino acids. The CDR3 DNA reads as TGTGCCAACGACCGGGACAGCGTGAATTCACCCCTCCACTTT. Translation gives CANDRDSVNSPLHF.

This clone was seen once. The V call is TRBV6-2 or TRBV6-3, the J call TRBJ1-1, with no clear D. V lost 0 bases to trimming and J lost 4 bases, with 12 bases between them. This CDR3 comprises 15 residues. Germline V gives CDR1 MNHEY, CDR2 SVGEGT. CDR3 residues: CASSYSTRGITEAFF. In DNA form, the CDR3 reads TGTGCCAGCAGTTACTCGACTCGAGGGATCACTGAAGCTTTCTTT.

CDR3 sequence: CASSWEGRSYEQYF. Here the CDR3 DNA reads TGTGCCAGCAGTTGGGAGGGCCGGTCCTACGAGCAGTACTTC. This rearrangement joins TRBV28 to TRBJ2-7; 7 bases align to TRBD2. Germline lookup yields CDR1 MDHEN and CDR2 SYDVKM. The CDR3 covers 14 residues. V lost 4 bases to trimming and J lost 1 base; unmatched junction nucleotides: 4.